These 22 T cell receptor beta chains were sequenced from one sample in a study of OX40 agonist ivuxolimab in advanced cancers. TCRdb's table, derived via immunoSEQ multiplex PCR, lists solely in-frame clones and lacks some. The sample includes some 66,000 clones, around 83% of them seen just once. This sample comprised CD4+ or CD8+ T cells sorted from blood, obtained in a trial of the OX40 agonist ivuxolimab. These receptors were obtained from an adult with an advanced solid tumor such as melanoma, head and neck, liver or kidney cancer.

This CDR3 reads CASRWDRGLPGELFF. Here the CDR3 DNA reads TGTGCCAGTAGATGGGACAGGGGGTTACCCGGGGAGCTGTTTTTT. V is TRBV19 and J is TRBJ2-2, with 11 nucleotides matching TRBD1. CDR1 LNHDA and CDR2 SQIVND come from the germline V gene (reference sequence). After removal of 6 bases from V and 6 bases from J, the junction contained 6 bases not matched to a gene. The length of the CDR3 is 15 residues.

The J gene is TRBJ2-7, the V gene TRBV5-4; D remains unclear. Germline lookup yields CDR1 SGHNT and CDR2 YYREEE (reference sequence). V lost 3 bases to trimming and J lost 2 bases, with 12 bases between them. This CDR3 contains 14 residues. The CDR3 is CASSSRTGTYEQYF. The CDR3 DNA is TGTGCCAGCAGCTCCCGGACGGGCACCTACGAGCAGTACTTC.

This chain uses TRBV27 with TRBJ2-7; 9 nucleotides align to TRBD1. Germline V gene data show CDR1 as MNHEY and CDR2 as SMNVEV (reference sequence). CDR3 size: 15 residues. The ends lost 6 bases at V and 2 bases at J; junction bases unmatched: 8. The CDR3 nucleotides read TGTGCCAGCAGGTCGGACAGGGGAAGTACCTACGAGCAGTACTTC. Translation: CASRSDRGSTYEQYF.

The chain links TRBV30 to TRBJ2-1, with TRBD2 identical over 10 bases. J lost 5 bases, V lost 0 bases, and 10 bases had no gene match. Germline assignment: CDR1 GTSNPN and CDR2 SVGIG (reference sequence). This CDR3 contains 17 residues. The CDR3 sequence: CAWSVRRLAGVHNEQFF. In DNA form, the CDR3 reads TGTGCCTGGAGTGTACGGCGGCTAGCGGGGGTTCACAATGAGCAGTTCTTC.

The chain couples TRBV14 to TRBJ1-1; 8 nucleotides line up with TRBD1. The CDR3 sequence is 16 residues long. Germline V gene sequence: CDR1 SGHDN, CDR2 FVKESK. V shed 6 bases, J shed 0 bases, and the junction held 9 bases outside the gene matches. The CDR3 sequence is CASRPDRGTLNTEAFF. CDR3 DNA sequence: TGTGCCAGCAGGCCCGACAGGGGAACACTGAACACTGAAGCTTTCTTT. The whole variable domain, filled in from reference TRBV14 and TRBJ1-1, reads EAGVTQFPSHSVIEKGQTVTLRCDPISGHDNLYWYRRVMGKEIKFLLHFVKESKQDESGMPNNRFLAERTGGTYSTLKVQPAELEDSGVYFCASRPDRGTLNTEAFFGQGTRLTVV.

The rearrangement joins TRBV11-3 to TRBJ2-1; TRBD2 aligns across 15 bases. The CDR3 is 16 amino acids. CDR1 SGHNT and CDR2 YENEEA come from the germline V gene. Trimming took 5 bases from V and 7 from J; bases not matched to a gene: 6. The CDR3 DNA is TGTGCCAGCAGCCTTACCGGGACTAGCGGGAGGAATGAGCAGTTCTTC. Protein: CASSLTGTSGRNEQFF.

The V gene is TRBV9, the J gene TRBJ1-1; D is undetermined. This CDR3 is built from 14 residues. The germline V gene has CDR1 SGDLS and CDR2 YYNGEE. V was cut by 0 bases and J by 4 bases, with 10 bases left in between. CDR3 coding DNA: TGTGCCAGCAGCGTAGCGGGTGGCCCCACTGAAGCTTTCTTT. Residues: CASSVAGGPTEAFF.

This chain joins TRBV13 and TRBJ2-3; D may correspond to TRBD1 or TRBD2 (5 bases each). Germline values: CDR1 PRHDT, CDR2 FYEKMQ (reference sequence). The CDR3 consists of 14 residues. Trimming removed 7 bases from V and 5 bases from J, with 16 bases in between. The CDR3, as DNA: TGTGCCAGCAAACTTATCGGGGCCGAAGATACGCAGTATTTT. The encoded protein is CASKLIGAEDTQYF.

The sample holds a few counts of this clone. The chain is built from TRBV23-1 and TRBJ2-1; no definite D call. TRBV23-1 is reported as an ORF; its role is uncertain. Trimming cost V 3 bases and J 4 bases, with 19 bases left between them. This CDR3 has 17 amino acids. CDR3 DNA: TGCGCCAGCAGTCATTGTCGAAGCCCTGGGCAATACAATGAGCAGTTCTTC. Translation: CASSHCRSPGQYNEQFF.

The chain is built from TRBV7-2 and TRBJ1-2; 7 positions agree with TRBD1. CDR1 SGHTA and CDR2 FQGNSA come from the germline V gene. CDR3 size: 14 residues. Trimming took 5 bases from V and 5 from J; bases not matched to a gene: 8. CDR3 protein: CASSTGQEWYGYTF. The CDR3, as DNA: TGTGCCAGCAGCACCGGACAGGAGTGGTATGGCTACACCTTC.

The chain employs TRBV29-1 and TRBJ2-7; TRBD1 agrees at 7 bases. Trimming took 3 bases from V and 3 from J; bases not matched to a gene: 5. Looked up from germline, CDR1 is SQVTM and CDR2 is ANQGSEA. CDR3 length equals 13 residues. The CDR3 sequence is CSVDDPGGYEQYF. DNA of the CDR3: TGCAGCGTTGATGATCCAGGGGGCTACGAGCAGTACTTC.

This clone was seen a few times. The chain recombines TRBV7-8 with TRBJ2-3; D unresolved. V lost 1 base to trimming and J lost 2 bases, with 13 bases between them. From germline, CDR1 is SGHVS and CDR2 FQNEAQ. The CDR3 consists of 16 residues. CDR3 coding DNA: TGTGCCAGCAGCTTAGGTCAGACAACCTACACAGATACGCAGTATTTT. This translates into CASSLGQTTYTDTQYF.

The chain employs TRBV5-6 and TRBJ2-2, with D maybe TRBD2 (6 bases). The germline gives CDR1 SGHDT, CDR2 YYEEEE. CDR3 length: 16 amino acids. Between the trimmed V and J ends, which lost 4 bases and 5 bases, there was a span of 18 bases. The chain's CDR3 is CASSPLGEAWTGELFF. The CDR3 DNA reads TGTGCCAGCAGCCCACTTGGGGAGGCGTGGACCGGGGAGCTGTTTTTT.

The chain joins TRBV10-3 to TRBJ1-2; D ambiguous. There are 14 residues in the CDR3. V was clipped by 2 bases and J by 8 bases, with 15 bases between them. Per germline, CDR1 ENHRY and CDR2 SYGVKD. The CDR3 region is CAISEGREEIGYTF. CDR3 DNA sequence: TGTGCCATCAGTGAGGGTCGGGAGGAAATCGGCTACACCTTC.

The genes are TRBV6-1 and TRBJ2-7; 12 nucleotides align to TRBD2. This CDR3 is 15 amino acids long. In germline, CDR1 is MNHNS, CDR2 SASEGT. V shed 2 bases, J shed 5 bases, and the junction held 4 bases outside the gene matches. The CDR3 loop is CASSELAGGPDEQYF. The CDR3 coding sequence is TGTGCCAGCAGTGAACTAGCGGGAGGGCCGGACGAGCAGTACTTC.

The V gene is TRBV6-5, the J gene TRBJ2-1, with a tentative D call TRBD2 (7 bases). The CDR3 contains 13 residues. CDR1 MNHEY and CDR2 SVGAGI come from the germline V gene. V lost 7 bases and J lost 6, with 13 bases in between. CDR3 in DNA: TGTGCCAGCAAATTGCGGGGGCTCAATGAGCAGTTCTTC. It is translated as CASKLRGLNEQFF.

This clone appeared once. The chain links TRBV18 to TRBJ1-1, with TRBD1 matching 10 bases. The CDR3 runs to 14 residues. Trimming at V came to 6 bases and at J to 5 bases, leaving 6 bases not matched to a gene. CDR1 is KGHSH, CDR2 LQKENI, per germline. The CDR3: CASSPDRGQTEAFF. For the CDR3, the DNA is TGTGCCAGCTCTCCCGACAGGGGGCAAACTGAAGCTTTCTTT. Together with reference TRBV18 and TRBJ1-1, the CDR3 gives the full variable domain: NAGVMQNPRHLVRRRGQEARLRCSPMKGHSHVYWYRQLPEEGLKFMVYLQKENIIDESGMPKERFSAEFPKEGPSILRIQQVVRGDSAAYFCASSPDRGQTEAFFGQGTRLTVV.

The gene calls are TRBV4-3 and TRBJ2-1, with 8 nucleotides matching TRBD1. CDR3 size: 18 residues. Germline trimming cut 1 base from V and 5 bases from J; bases unmatched to any gene: 13. The germline V gene has CDR1 LGHNA and CDR2 YSLEER. DNA for the CDR3: TGCGCCAGCAGCCAAGCTGGATTTACAGGGGGTTTTAACAATGAGCAGTTCTTC. Translated: CASSQAGFTGGFNNEQFF.

This rearrangement joins TRBV7-2 to TRBJ2-7; 8 bases fit TRBD1. The germline V gene has CDR1 SGHTA and CDR2 FQGNSA. The CDR3 is 14 amino acids. V was pared by 8 bases and J by 0 bases, with 6 bases of the junction left unmatched. CDR3 sequence reads: CASRPGTGSYEQYF. The CDR3 DNA is TGTGCCAGCCGTCCCGGGACAGGCTCCTACGAGCAGTACTTC.

This chain links TRBV5-1 with TRBJ2-1, with D unclear. V lost 3 bases to trimming and J lost 15 bases, with 19 bases between them. The CDR3 loop spans 13 amino acids. Germline CDR1 is SGHRS and CDR2 is YFSETQ. CDR3 sequence reads: CASSSLLTGTPFF. The DNA for the CDR3 is TGCGCCAGCAGCTCCCTCCTTACCGGAACACCGTTCTTC.

This clone has only a few counts. The rearrangement uses TRBV15 and TRBJ2-1; no firm D call. The germline V gene has CDR1 LNHNV and CDR2 YYDKDF (reference sequence). The CDR3 is made up of 13 amino acids. With 0 bases removed from V and 7 bases from J, the gap between germline ends came to 7 bases. Here the CDR3 DNA reads TGTGCCACCAGCAGAGATGAGGTAAATGAGCAGTTCTTC. As protein: CATSRDEVNEQFF.

The chain recombines TRBV27 with TRBJ2-1; D gene ambiguous. This CDR3 has 15 amino acids. CDR1 and CDR2 (germline): MNHEY, SMNVEV (reference sequence). V lost 4 bases, J lost 1 base, and 11 bases lay in between. CDR3 in amino acids: CASSSPRLSYNEQFF. CDR3 DNA sequence: TGTGCCAGCAGTTCCCCGAGGCTATCCTACAATGAGCAGTTCTTC.